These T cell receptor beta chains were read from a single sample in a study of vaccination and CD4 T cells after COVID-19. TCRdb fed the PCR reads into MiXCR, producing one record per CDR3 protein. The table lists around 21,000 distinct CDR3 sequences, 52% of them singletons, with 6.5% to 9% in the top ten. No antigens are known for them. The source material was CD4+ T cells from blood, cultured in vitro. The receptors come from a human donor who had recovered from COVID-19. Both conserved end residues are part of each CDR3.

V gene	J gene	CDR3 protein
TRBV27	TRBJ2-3	CASSARSRGDTQYF
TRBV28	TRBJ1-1	CASSLDVDLGAFF
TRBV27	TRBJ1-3	CASSFSGDGNTIYF
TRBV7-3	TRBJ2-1	CASSPQGQSYNEQFF
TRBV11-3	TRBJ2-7	CASTWTSGGIEQYF
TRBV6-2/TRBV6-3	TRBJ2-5	CASRGGVGETQYF
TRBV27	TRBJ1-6	CASSQSRGDNSPLHF
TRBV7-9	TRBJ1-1	CASSTHEVGGAMNTEAFF
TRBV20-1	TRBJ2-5	CSVLAGKYQETQYF
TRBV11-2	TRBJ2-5	CASSLRGTGGRETQYF
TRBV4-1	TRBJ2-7	CASSQAGDRREQYF
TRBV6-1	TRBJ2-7	CASSPTVSYEQYF
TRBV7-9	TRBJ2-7	CASSRYGDRGSYEQYF
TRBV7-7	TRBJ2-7	CASSLGPPNEQYF
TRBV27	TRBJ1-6	CASSLSRTGGSPLHF
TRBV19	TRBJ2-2	CATQVGAANTGELFF
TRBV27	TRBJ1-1	CASSFSTEAFF
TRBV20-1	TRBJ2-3	CSASAETDTQYF
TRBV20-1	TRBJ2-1	CSARDRYRGLWFF
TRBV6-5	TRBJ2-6	CASQLAGANVLTF
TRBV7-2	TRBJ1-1	CASSLAMGSDTEAFF
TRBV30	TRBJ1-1	CAWSGRRGRGTEAFF
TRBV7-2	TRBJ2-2	CASSWLTGELFF
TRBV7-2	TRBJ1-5	CASSARGPDQPQHF
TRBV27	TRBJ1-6	CASGQGLNSPLHF
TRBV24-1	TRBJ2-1	CATSDLGTGNDNEQFF
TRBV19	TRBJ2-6	CASADRGLSGANVLTF